The rows below give T cell receptor beta chains drawn from one sample of a study of cytomegalovirus exposure and HLA in healthy donors. Some clones are missing from TCRdb's copy, which holds only in-frame ones; the method was immunoSEQ multiplex PCR. The sample has about 140,000 clones; approximately 87% are singletons. Sequenced: PBMCs. Receptors originate from a woman aged 25-40 years in good health and CMV-seronegative. CDR3s leave out the opening cysteine and the closing phenylalanine or tryptophan.

len: 11
v_gene: TRBV28
CDR3aa: ASRTGEIDGYT

len: 16
v_gene: TRBV7-6
CDR3aa: ASSLAPPGTVMNTEAF

len: 12
v_gene: TRBV28
CDR3aa: ASSFWAADNEQF

len: 13
v_gene: TRBV7-2
CDR3aa: ASSLDSGDVTEAF

len: 13
v_gene: TRBV10-3
CDR3aa: AISGTTSSSYEQY

len: 18
v_gene: TRBV18
CDR3aa: ASSLSVTALGGGLLNIQY

len: 13
v_gene: TRBV19
CDR3aa: ASSIVGTSGSGQF

len: 12
v_gene: TRBV6-5
CDR3aa: ASSYQQFTDTQY

len: 12
v_gene: TRBV11-2
CDR3aa: ASSSRDSGNTIY

len: 13
v_gene: TRBV19
CDR3aa: ASSIGTRTGREQY

len: 11
v_gene: TRBV6-5
CDR3aa: ASSYWRDSEAF

len: 11
v_gene: TRBV28
CDR3aa: ATRTGGGNEQF

len: 9
v_gene: TRBV18
CDR3aa: ASSPQDEQY

len: 14
v_gene: TRBV11-2
CDR3aa: ASSGLGGHSGNTIY

len: 12
v_gene: TRBV2
CDR3aa: ASSGSGINYGYT

len: 13
v_gene: TRBV7-2
CDR3aa: ASSLRTASLYEQY